The subject of this entry is one T cell receptor (beta chain). The antigen is undetermined. Other DNA variants within this sample encode the same CDR3. Both 60 Vbeta primers and 13 Jbeta primers went into the PCR. The repertoire was sequenced with immunoSEQ multiplex PCR; TCRdb's copy has only in-frame clones and lacks some. This repertoire includes approximately 140,000 clones. The record originates from a study of cytomegalovirus exposure and HLA in healthy donors. The study's findings and limits: Researchers reported that three CMV-associated chains were confirmed in vitro as CMV antigen-specific. Using the classifier, cytomegalovirus status was reportedly diagnosed with high specificity and sensitivity. A highly shared variant cluster was judged a likely technical artifact.

This CDR3 is 14 amino acids long. Germline CDR1 reads SQVTM; CDR2 reads ANQGSEA. V lost 1 base to trimming and J lost 0 bases; unmatched junction nucleotides: 0. Sequenced material: PBMCs. The clonotype comes from a woman under 30 in good health and CMV-seronegative. The genes are TRBV29-1 and TRBJ2-7; 10 nucleotides agree with TRBD1. CDR3 nucleotides: TGCAGCGTTGAAGGGACAGGGGGCTCCTACGAGCAGTACTTC. Its protein product is CSVEGTGGSYEQYF.